One TCR beta chain is described in this entry. No antigen is known for it. The second PCR ran roughly 6 to 11 cycles with a sample-barcoded 5' primer and J-beta primers. TCRdb independently ran MiXCR on the 5' RACE reads; one entry per CDR3 protein. There are around 780,000 distinct CDR3 sequences in the sample; more than 55% occur only once, and more than 25% lies in the top ten. The data were taken from a study of blood T cells in healthy people across ages. Study conclusions and caveats: Any conclusive comparison of naive versus antigen-experienced cells was prevented by using unsorted PBMCs.

V lost 6 bases and J lost 1, with 16 bases in between. The CDR3 runs to 14 residues. Germline assignment: CDR1 DFQATT and CDR2 SNEGSKA (reference sequence). Sequenced material: blood. V and J are TRBV20-1 and TRBJ2-7; D is unclear. This receptor was obtained from a man aged 35 to 55 in good health. The DNA for the CDR3 is TGCAGTGCACCTCGTCCCACGTCTTCCTACGAGCAGTACTTC. Translated, it gives CSAPRPTSSYEQYF.